The rows below give T cell receptor beta chains drawn from one sample of a study of blood T cell repertoires in COVID-19. The assay was immunoSEQ multiplex PCR, and TCRdb's table has in-frame clones only and misses some. The sample lists about 84,000 clones, around 96% occurring once. Sequencing was done on a sample of peripheral blood. The origin of the receptors is a human donor with active COVID-19. The donor label of this sample is uncertain. Each CDR3 is given with its conserved first and last residue. The D gene is left open where the match is weak. Clone size is shown for a subset of rows, as once, few, many or a class of expanded clone.

v_gene	d_gene	len	abundance	j_gene	CDR3aa	CDR3nt
TRBV19	.	14	.	TRBJ2-7	CASSIAGGSYEQYF	TGTGCCAGTAGTATAGCCGGCGGCTCCTACGAGCAGTACTTC
TRBV28	.	15	.	TRBJ1-1	CASSTGTGRLTEAFF	TGTGCCAGCAGCACAGGCACAGGGCGTCTGACTGAAGCTTTCTTT
TRBV28	.	13	.	TRBJ2-2	CASRTGGTGELFF	TGTGCCAGTCGGACTGGAGGGACCGGGGAGCTGTTTTTT
TRBV5-6	TRBD2	14	once	TRBJ2-7	CAGSLGLALDEQYF	TGTGCCGGCAGCTTGGGACTAGCGCTCGACGAGCAGTACTTC
TRBV28	TRBD1	16	.	TRBJ1-1	CASSSATGTGNTEAFF	TGTGCCAGCAGTAGCGCGACCGGGACAGGCAACACTGAAGCTTTCTTT
TRBV7-6	TRBD2	18	once	TRBJ2-1	CASSLALAGALRFSEQFF	TGTGCCAGCAGCTTAGCCCTAGCGGGAGCCCTACGGTTCAGTGAGCAGTTCTTC
TRBV5-4	.	14	.	TRBJ2-1	CASSLGSLKDEQFF	TGTGCCAGCAGCTTGGGGAGCCTCAAGGATGAGCAGTTCTTC
TRBV20-1	.	14	.	TRBJ2-7	CSASRGGRSYEQYF	TGCAGTGCTAGTCGTGGGGGGAGGTCCTACGAGCAGTACTTC
TRBV7-2	TRBD2	15	.	TRBJ2-4	CASSSRGTSKNIQYF	TGTGCCAGCAGCTCGCGCGGGACTAGCAAAAACATTCAGTACTTC
TRBV4-3	TRBD2	15	.	TRBJ2-7	CASSQGHGGSYEQYF	TGCGCCAGCAGCCAAGGCCATGGCGGGAGCTACGAGCAGTACTTC
TRBV28	.	15	.	TRBJ2-2	CASSVGGSDTGELFF	TGTGCCAGCTCGGTCGGGGGTTCGGACACCGGGGAGCTGTTTTTT
TRBV11-2	.	11	.	TRBJ2-7	CASSPGQAQYF	TGTGCCAGCAGCCCAGGTCAGGCACAGTACTTC
TRBV5-1	TRBD1	15	.	TRBJ1-1	CASSQVTGSVTEAFF	TGCGCCAGCAGCCAAGTGACAGGGAGCGTAACTGAAGCTTTCTTT
TRBV24-1	.	11	.	TRBJ2-7	CATSDSNEQYF	TGTGCCACCAGTGACAGTAACGAGCAGTACTTC
TRBV3-1/TRBV3-2	TRBD1	16	.	TRBJ2-5	CASSQEGTVYQETQYF	TGTGCCAGCAGCCAAGAGGGGACAGTGTACCAAGAGACCCAGTACTTC
TRBV7-2	.	16	once	TRBJ2-1	CASSLAPGTNHNEQFF	TGTGCCAGCAGCTTAGCGCCGGGGACAAATCACAATGAGCAGTTCTTC
TRBV14	.	16	.	TRBJ2-2	CASSQTRRPGTGELFF	TGTGCCAGCAGCCAAACGAGGCGCCCGGGCACCGGGGAGCTGTTTTTT
TRBV5-6	TRBD1	17	once	TRBJ1-1	CASSSFRGPSMNTEAFF	TGTGCCAGCAGCTCCTTCAGGGGGCCGAGCATGAACACTGAAGCTTTCTTT
TRBV3-1/TRBV3-2	.	12	.	TRBJ2-5	CASSQGRETQYF	TGTGCCAGCAGCCAAGGGCGGGAGACCCAGTACTTC
TRBV9	.	20	.	TRBJ2-7	CASSARGGDTGSPGSYEQYF	TGTGCCAGCAGCGCACGAGGGGGGGACACCGGGTCCCCAGGGTCCTACGAGCAGTACTTC
TRBV3-1/TRBV3-2	TRBD2	19	once	TRBJ2-7	CASSQDIASTSGRSYEQYF	TGTGCCAGCAGCCAAGATATCGCTAGTACTAGCGGGAGGTCCTACGAGCAGTACTTC
TRBV6-4	.	15	.	TRBJ2-3	CASSEIAGSTDTQYF	TGTGCCAGCAGTGAAATTGCGGGTAGCACAGATACGCAGTATTTT